These 17 T cell receptor beta chains share one sample of origin, sequenced in a study of blood T cells in healthy people across ages. The use of a sample-barcoded 5' primer and a J-beta primer mix characterized a second PCR of roughly 7 to 12 cycles. TCRdb fed the 5' RACE reads into MiXCR, producing one record per CDR3 protein. Seen here are around 900,000 distinct CDR3 sequences, approximately 50% observed once, and the top ten hold 20% to 25%. Material: blood. These receptor sequences come from a woman aged 60-75 years in good health.

The rearrangement links TRBV4-2 to TRBJ2-7; 9 positions match TRBD2. Germline V CDR1 and CDR2: LGHNA, YNFKEQ. CDR3 size: 15 residues. V shed 1 base, J shed 6 bases, and the junction held 7 bases outside the gene matches. CDR3: CASSQVSGSGSEQYF. In DNA, the CDR3 is TGTGCCAGCAGCCAAGTTAGCGGGAGTGGTTCCGAGCAGTACTTC.

This chain links TRBV5-1 with TRBJ2-1, with D unclear. This CDR3 has 13 amino acids. V was cut by 2 bases and J by 7 bases, with 10 bases left in between. In germline, CDR1 is SGHRS, CDR2 YFSETQ. DNA of the CDR3: TGCGCCAGCAGCTTAGAAAGGGCGAATGAGCAGTTCTTC. Translated, it gives CASSLERANEQFF.

This clonotype was counted at least ten times. The chain recombines TRBV7-2 with TRBJ1-2, with a possible D match to TRBD1 (6 bases). The CDR3 loop spans 13 amino acids. The germline gives CDR1 SGHTA, CDR2 FQGNSA. V lost 5 bases, J lost 4 bases, and 11 bases lay in between. The CDR3 coding sequence is TGTGCCAGCAGCCAGGACAGAGTCTATGGCTACACCTTC. Translation gives CASSQDRVYGYTF.

The V and J genes are TRBV7-9 and TRBJ1-3, with TRBD1 as a possible D gene (5 bases). This CDR3 region has 15 residues. V lost 5 bases and J lost 0, with 11 bases in between. CDR1 and CDR2 from the germline V gene are SEHNR and FQNEAQ (reference sequence). Here the CDR3 DNA reads TGTGCCAGCAGCATTGGACACCTCTCTGGAAACACCATATATTTT. Protein: CASSIGHLSGNTIYF.

The chain couples TRBV4-1 to TRBJ2-3; D is perhaps TRBD1 (6 bases). CDR3 length: 14 amino acids. Germline V lookup: CDR1 MGHRA, CDR2 YSYEKL. V was cut by 8 bases and J by 2 bases, with 14 bases left in between. CDR3 sequence: CASRSTGFTDTQYF. The CDR3 DNA sequence: TGCGCCAGCCGCTCGACAGGATTCACAGATACGCAGTATTTT.

This clonotype turned up a few times. In DNA form, the CDR3 reads TGTGCCAGCAGCCAAGGACAGGGTTGGACTGAAGCTTTCTTT. Residues: CASSQGQGWTEAFF. The chain uses TRBV3-1 and TRBJ1-1; TRBD1 matches at 7 bases. The trim removed 1 base at V and 5 bases at J, leaving 4 bases unmatched. Germline lookup yields CDR1 LGHDT and CDR2 YNNKEL (reference sequence). The length of the CDR3 is 14 residues.

The chain links TRBV2 to TRBJ1-4; no definite D call. V lost 5 bases to trimming and J lost 0 bases, with 10 bases between them. Per the germline V gene, CDR1 is SNHLY and CDR2 is FYNNEI. The CDR3 runs to 15 residues. The CDR3 sequence is CASSRGSPTNEKLFF. In DNA, the CDR3 is TGTGCCAGCAGTCGCGGAAGTCCAACTAATGAAAAACTGTTTTTT.

The chain uses TRBV4-3 and TRBJ2-7; 11 bases are a match to TRBD2. The CDR3 spans 16 residues. Trimming removed 3 bases from V and 2 bases from J; junction bases left unmatched: 6. CDR1 LGHNA and CDR2 YSLEER come from the germline V gene. The CDR3 nucleotides read TGCGCCAGCAGCCACGAGACTAGCGGGACAACCTACGAGCAGTACTTC. This gives the protein CASSHETSGTTYEQYF.

The chain couples TRBV6-1 to TRBJ2-7; TRBD1 matches 7 bases. The length of the CDR3 is 15 residues. With V trimmed by 6 bases and J by 3 bases, 11 bases remained unmatched. Germline V gene sequence: CDR1 MNHNS, CDR2 SASEGT. Here the CDR3 DNA reads TGTGCCAGCAGCGTCACAGGGGCGGAAATCTACGAGCAGTACTTC. As protein: CASSVTGAEIYEQYF.

This clonotype was seen only a few times. The CDR3: CASSFEAPTDTQYF. The CDR3 DNA sequence: TGTGCCAGCAGTTTCGAGGCTCCCACAGATACGCAGTATTTT. The chain recombines TRBV28 with TRBJ2-3; D gene unclear. The CDR3 has 14 residues. The germline gives CDR1 MDHEN, CDR2 SYDVKM. Trimming pared 3 bases from V and 2 bases from J, leaving 9 bases between. The complete variable domain, with remaining parts taken from reference TRBV28 and TRBJ2-3, reads DVKVTQSSRYLVKRTGEKVFLECVQDMDHENMFWYRQDPGLGLRLIYFSYDVKMKEKGDIPEGYSVSREKKERFSLILESASTNQTSMYLCASSFEAPTDTQYFGPGTRLTVL.

V usage is TRBV20-1 and J usage is TRBJ2-1; no clear D. The germline V and J ends were trimmed by 0 bases and 9 bases, with 12 bases remaining between them. From germline, CDR1 is DFQATT and CDR2 SNEGSKA (reference sequence). This CDR3 contains 13 residues. Here the CDR3 reads CSARDLGLPEQFF. The CDR3 DNA sequence: TGCAGTGCTAGAGATCTTGGGTTACCTGAGCAGTTCTTC.

CDR3 region: CASSLGWGEGVAEAFF. CDR3 nucleotides: TGTGCCAGCAGCCTCGGGTGGGGGGAAGGAGTCGCTGAAGCTTTCTTT. This chain uses TRBV7-2 with TRBJ1-1; a possible D gene is TRBD1 (5 bases). The CDR3 covers 16 residues. The V gene's germline CDR1 is SGHTA and CDR2 FQGNSA. Trimming stripped 5 bases from V and 6 bases from J, with 22 bases between.

The gene calls are TRBV7-2 and TRBJ2-4; the match to TRBD2 covers 13 bases. Germline V gene lookup returns CDR1 SGHTA and CDR2 FQGNSA. Unmatched junction bases numbered 8, after V lost 5 bases and J lost 1 base. There are 18 residues in the CDR3. The CDR3 is CASSERTSGSSAKNIQYF. CDR3 in DNA: TGTGCCAGCAGCGAGAGGACTAGCGGGAGTAGTGCCAAAAACATTCAGTACTTC.

The V and J genes are TRBV28 and TRBJ2-5; 9 bases agree with TRBD1. The J call is doubtful: the DNA matches TRBJ2-7 better. CDR1 and CDR2 (germline): MDHEN, SYDVKM. This CDR3 is 16 amino acids long. CDR3: CASSLIRTGAVYEQYF. Written as DNA, the CDR3 is TGTGCCAGCAGTCTTATCCGGACAGGGGCAGTTTACGAGCAGTACTTC.

This clonotype was detected once. The gene calls are TRBV5-1 and TRBJ2-3, with a weak D call TRBD1 (5 bases). This CDR3 is built from 14 residues. Germline CDR1 is SGHRS and CDR2 is YFSETQ. Trimming left V 7 bases short and J 0 bases short, with 12 bases between. The CDR3 reads CASATEASTDTQYF. CDR3 DNA sequence: TGCGCCAGCGCGACAGAGGCTAGCACAGATACGCAGTATTTT.

This chain connects TRBV12-3 or TRBV12-4 to TRBJ2-5, with D unresolved. The V end was cut by 7 bases, the J end by 0 bases, with 18 bases between. The CDR3 extends over 16 amino acids. CDR3 DNA sequence: TGTGCCAGCAATTCAGGTCGCCGCGGATACCAAGAGACCCAGTACTTC. Amino acid sequence: CASNSGRRGYQETQYF.

The chain carries TRBV11-2 and TRBJ2-5; possible D gene TRBD2, 5 bases. The J call may be in error: the DNA end matches TRBJ2-1 better. Germline CDR1 SGHAT, CDR2 FQNNGV. The CDR3 consists of 16 residues. The chain's CDR3 is CASSPYLWERQETQFF. CDR3 sequence (DNA): TGTGCCAGCAGCCCATACCTCTGGGAGCGGCAAGAGACCCAGTTCTTC.